The entry that follows covers one T cell receptor (beta chain) sequence. This sample was included in a study of molecular identifiers for immune sequencing clone quantification. One entry per CDR3 protein results from TCRdb running MiXCR on the PCR reads. The sample lists about 100,000 distinct CDR3 sequences, 36% seen once, with roughly 4.2% in the top ten. V lost 7 bases, J lost 7 bases, and 20 bases lay in between. The CDR3 is 14 amino acids. Germline CDR1 SEHNR, CDR2 FQNEAQ (reference sequence). This sequence was found in a human donor in good health. Some libraries in this study had Jurkat cell RNA spiked in. The sample taken for sequencing was naive CD8+ T cells from blood, with Jurkat cell RNA spiked in. Indicated subset: FACS-sorted CD8+CD4-CCR7+CD45RA+ naive T cells. V gene TRBV7-9 combines with J gene TRBJ2-7; the D gene is possibly TRBD2 (6 bases). The CDR3 protein is CASIDLRGSGEQYF. The CDR3 DNA sequence: TGTGCCAGCATCGATTTACGGGGGTCGGGGGAGCAGTACTTC.